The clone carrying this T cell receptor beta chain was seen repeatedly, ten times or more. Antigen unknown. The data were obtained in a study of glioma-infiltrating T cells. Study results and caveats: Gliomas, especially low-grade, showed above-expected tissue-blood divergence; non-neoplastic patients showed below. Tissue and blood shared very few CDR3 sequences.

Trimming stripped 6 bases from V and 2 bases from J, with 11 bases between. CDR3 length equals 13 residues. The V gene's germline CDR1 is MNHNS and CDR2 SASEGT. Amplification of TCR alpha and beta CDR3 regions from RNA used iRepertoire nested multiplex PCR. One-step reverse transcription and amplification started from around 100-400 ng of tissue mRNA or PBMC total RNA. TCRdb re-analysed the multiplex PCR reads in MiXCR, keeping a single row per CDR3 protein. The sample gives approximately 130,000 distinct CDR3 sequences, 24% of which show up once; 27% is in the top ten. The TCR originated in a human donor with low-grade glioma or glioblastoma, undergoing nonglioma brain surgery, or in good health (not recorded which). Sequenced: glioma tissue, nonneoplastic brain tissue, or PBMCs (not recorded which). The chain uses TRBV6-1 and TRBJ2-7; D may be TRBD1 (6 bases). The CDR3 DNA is TGTGCCAGCAGCCCGACAGGACCCTACGAGCAGTACGTC. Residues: CASSPTGPYEQYV.